This T cell receptor (beta chain) was sequenced during a study of human T cells and chemical hapten exposure. Study at large: Throughout a study of roughly 5.5 months, patients underwent weekly scalp administration of diphenylcyclopropenone doses.

Study observations and caveats: The number of TCRs above 1 in 1000 frequency did not change after DPC sensitization.

Specified time point: patch test 2, 6 weeks after DPC sensitization. Treatment reported: therapeutic diphenylcyclopropenone sensitization with weekly scalp DPC. V was pared by 3 bases and J by 5 bases, with 3 bases of the junction left unmatched. The V gene's germline CDR1 is SEHNR and CDR2 FQNEAQ (reference sequence). The CDR3 has 14 amino acids. MiXCR was run by TCRdb on the RACE reads, yielding one entry per CDR3 protein. The sample includes some 42,000 distinct CDR3 sequences, more than 8.5% seen only once; the top ten take 15%. Ten or more counts support this clonotype. Its antigen is unidentified.

The J gene is TRBJ1-4, the V gene TRBV7-9; 7 nucleotides line up with TRBD1. This clonotype was obtained from a woman aged 40 to 50 with alopecia areata. Some clones in this sample may be carry-over from other donors' samples. The sequencing here drew on whole blood, taken in connection with sensitization to the hapten diphenylcyclopropenone (DPC). The CDR3 sequence: CASSFGTANEKLFF. For the CDR3, the DNA is TGTGCCAGCAGCTTCGGGACAGCAAATGAAAAACTGTTTTTT.